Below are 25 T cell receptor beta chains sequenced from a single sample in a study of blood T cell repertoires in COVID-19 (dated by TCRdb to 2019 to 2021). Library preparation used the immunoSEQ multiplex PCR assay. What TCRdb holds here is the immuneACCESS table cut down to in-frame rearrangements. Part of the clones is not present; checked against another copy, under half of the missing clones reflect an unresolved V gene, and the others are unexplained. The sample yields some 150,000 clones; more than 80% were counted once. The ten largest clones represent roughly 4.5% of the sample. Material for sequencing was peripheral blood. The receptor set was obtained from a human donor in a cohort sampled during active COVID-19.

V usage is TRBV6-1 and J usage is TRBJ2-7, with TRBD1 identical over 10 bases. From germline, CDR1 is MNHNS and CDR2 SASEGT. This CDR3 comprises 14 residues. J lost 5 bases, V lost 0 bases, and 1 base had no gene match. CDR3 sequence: CASSEAGQGDEQYV. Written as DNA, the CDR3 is TGTGCCAGCAGTGAAGCAGGACAGGGGGACGAGCAGTACGTC.

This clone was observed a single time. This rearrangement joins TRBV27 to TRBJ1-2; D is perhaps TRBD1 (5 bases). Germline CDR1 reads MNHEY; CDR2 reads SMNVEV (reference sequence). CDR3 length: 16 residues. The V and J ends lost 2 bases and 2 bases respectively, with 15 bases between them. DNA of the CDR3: TGTGCCAGCAGTTTACGGGTGGGGCAGAAAAACTATGGCTACACCTTC. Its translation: CASSLRVGQKNYGYTF.

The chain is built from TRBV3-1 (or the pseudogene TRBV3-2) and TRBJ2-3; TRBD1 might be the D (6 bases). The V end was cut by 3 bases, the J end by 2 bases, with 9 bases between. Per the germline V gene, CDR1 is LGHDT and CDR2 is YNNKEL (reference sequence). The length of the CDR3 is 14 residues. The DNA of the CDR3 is TGTGCCAGCAGCCAGAACAGGGACACAGATACGCAGTATTTT. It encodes CASSQNRDTDTQYF.

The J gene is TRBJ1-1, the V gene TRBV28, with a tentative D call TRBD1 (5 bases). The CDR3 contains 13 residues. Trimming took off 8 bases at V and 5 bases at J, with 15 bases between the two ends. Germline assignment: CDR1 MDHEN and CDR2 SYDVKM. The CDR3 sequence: CASQTGVGTEAFF. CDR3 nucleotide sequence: TGTGCCAGCCAGACGGGGGTCGGGACTGAAGCTTTCTTT.

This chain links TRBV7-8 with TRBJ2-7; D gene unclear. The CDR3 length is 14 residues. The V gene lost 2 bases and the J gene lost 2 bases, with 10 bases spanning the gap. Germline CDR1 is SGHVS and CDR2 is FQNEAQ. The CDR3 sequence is CASSLSPPTYEQYV. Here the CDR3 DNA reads TGTGCCAGCAGCTTATCCCCACCTACCTACGAGCAGTACGTC.

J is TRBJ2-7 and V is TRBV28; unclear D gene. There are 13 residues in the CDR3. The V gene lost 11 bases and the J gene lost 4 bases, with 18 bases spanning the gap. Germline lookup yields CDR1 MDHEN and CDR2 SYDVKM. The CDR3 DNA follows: TGTGCCCCCTCCGGTGAAGCTTCTTACGAGCAGTACGTC. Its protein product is CAPSGEASYEQYV.

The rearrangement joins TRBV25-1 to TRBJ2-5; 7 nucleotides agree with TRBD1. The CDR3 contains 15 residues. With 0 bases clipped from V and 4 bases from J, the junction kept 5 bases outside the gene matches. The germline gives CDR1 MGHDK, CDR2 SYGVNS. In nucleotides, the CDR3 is TGTGCCAGCAGTGAATATCGGACAGGTGGAGAGACCCAGTACTTC. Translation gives CASSEYRTGGETQYF.

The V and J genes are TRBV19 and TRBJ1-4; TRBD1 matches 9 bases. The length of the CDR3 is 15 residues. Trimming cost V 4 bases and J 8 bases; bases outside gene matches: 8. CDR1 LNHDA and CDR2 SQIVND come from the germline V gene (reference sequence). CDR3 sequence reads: CASSTAGQGREKLFF. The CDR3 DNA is TGTGCCAGTAGTACCGCGGGACAGGGTCGAGAAAAACTGTTTTTT.

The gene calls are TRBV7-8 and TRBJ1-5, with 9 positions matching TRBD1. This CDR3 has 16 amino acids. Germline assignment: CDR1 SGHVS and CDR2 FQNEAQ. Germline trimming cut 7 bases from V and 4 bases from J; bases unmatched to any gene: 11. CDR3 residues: CASTHATGQGNQPQHF. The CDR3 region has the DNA TGTGCCAGCACCCACGCGACGGGACAGGGTAATCAGCCCCAGCATTTT.

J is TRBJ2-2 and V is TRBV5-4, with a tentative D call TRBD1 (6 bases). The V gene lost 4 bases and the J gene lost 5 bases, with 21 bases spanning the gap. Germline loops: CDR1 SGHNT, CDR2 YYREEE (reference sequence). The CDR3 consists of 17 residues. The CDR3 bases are TGTGCCAGCAGCCGGACCACCGGGACAAAGATTACCGGGGAGCTGTTTTTT. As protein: CASSRTTGTKITGELFF.

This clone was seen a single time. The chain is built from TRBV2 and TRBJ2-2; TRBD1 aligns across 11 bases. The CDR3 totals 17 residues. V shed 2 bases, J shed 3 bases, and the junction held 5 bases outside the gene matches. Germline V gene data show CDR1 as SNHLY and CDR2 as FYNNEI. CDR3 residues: CASSESGTGGYTGELFF. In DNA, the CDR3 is TGTGCCAGCAGTGAATCGGGGACAGGGGGGTACACCGGGGAGCTGTTTTTT.

In DNA, the CDR3 is TGTGCCAGCAGCTTGGAATCATTCGCGGGGGGCCGGAAGGATGGCTACACCTTC. It is translated as CASSLESFAGGRKDGYTF. The J gene is TRBJ1-2, the V gene TRBV5-6; a weak D match, TRBD1 (6 bases). The CDR3 is made up of 18 amino acids. With 0 bases removed from V and 6 bases from J, the gap between germline ends came to 24 bases. CDR1 is SGHDT and CDR2 is YYEEEE in the germline V gene.

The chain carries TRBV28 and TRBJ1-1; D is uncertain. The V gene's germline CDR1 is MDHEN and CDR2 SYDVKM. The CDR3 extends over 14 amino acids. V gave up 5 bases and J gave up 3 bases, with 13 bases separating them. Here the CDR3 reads CASSNPEADTEAFF. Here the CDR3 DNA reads TGTGCCAGCAGTAACCCCGAGGCTGACACTGAAGCTTTCTTT.

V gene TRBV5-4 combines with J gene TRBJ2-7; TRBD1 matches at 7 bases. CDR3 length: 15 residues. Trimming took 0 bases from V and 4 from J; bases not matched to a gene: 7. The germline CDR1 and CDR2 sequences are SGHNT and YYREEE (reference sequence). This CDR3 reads CASSLGAGTDYEQYF. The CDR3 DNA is TGTGCCAGCAGCTTGGGGGCCGGGACAGATTACGAGCAGTACTTC. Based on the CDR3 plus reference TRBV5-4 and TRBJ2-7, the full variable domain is ETGVTQSPTHLIKTRGQQVTLRCSSQSGHNTVSWYQQALGQGPQFIFQYYREEENGRGNFPPRFSGLQFPNYSSELNVNALELDDSALYLCASSLGAGTDYEQYFGPGTRLTVT.

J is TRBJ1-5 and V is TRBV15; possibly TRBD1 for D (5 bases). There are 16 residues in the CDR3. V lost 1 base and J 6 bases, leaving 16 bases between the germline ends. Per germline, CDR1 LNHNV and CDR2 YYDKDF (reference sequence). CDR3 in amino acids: CATSRGDLGLGQPQHF. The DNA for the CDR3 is TGTGCCACCAGCAGAGGAGACTTGGGGCTTGGTCAGCCCCAGCATTTT.

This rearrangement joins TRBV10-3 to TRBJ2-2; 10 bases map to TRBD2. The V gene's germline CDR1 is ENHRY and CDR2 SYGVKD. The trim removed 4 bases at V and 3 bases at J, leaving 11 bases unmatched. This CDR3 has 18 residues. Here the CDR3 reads CAISVGLAGVGDTGELFF. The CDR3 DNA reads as TGTGCCATCAGTGTTGGGCTAGCGGGAGTGGGGGACACCGGGGAGCTGTTTTTT.

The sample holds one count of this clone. The CDR3 nucleotides read TGTGCCAGCAGCTTAGACAGGAATACGCAGTATTTT. This translates into CASSLDRNTQYF. The chain has TRBV7-3 and TRBJ2-3, with D possibly TRBD1 on 6 matching bases. This CDR3 contains 12 residues. The ends were cut back, 2 bases at V and 7 bases at J, with 7 bases in the middle. CDR1 and CDR2 (germline): SGHTA, FQGTGA.

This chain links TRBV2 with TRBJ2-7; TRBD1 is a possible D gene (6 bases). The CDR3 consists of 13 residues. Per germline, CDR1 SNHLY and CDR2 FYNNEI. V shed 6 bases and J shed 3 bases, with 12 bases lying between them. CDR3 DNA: TGTGCCAGCAGCGTGGACAGTATCTACGAGCAGTACGTC. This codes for CASSVDSIYEQYV.

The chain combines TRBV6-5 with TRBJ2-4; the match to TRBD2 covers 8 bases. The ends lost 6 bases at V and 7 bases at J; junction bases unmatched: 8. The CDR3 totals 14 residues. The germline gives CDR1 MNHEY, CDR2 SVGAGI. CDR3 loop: CASRRSGEGNIQYF. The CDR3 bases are TGTGCCAGCAGGCGTAGCGGGGAGGGTAACATTCAGTACTTC.

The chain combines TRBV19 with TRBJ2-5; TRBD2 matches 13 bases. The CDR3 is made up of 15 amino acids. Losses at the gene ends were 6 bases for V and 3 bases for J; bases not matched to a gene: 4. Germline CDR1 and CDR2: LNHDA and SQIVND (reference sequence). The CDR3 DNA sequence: TGTGCCAGTAGACTAGCGGGGGGGCCAGAAGAGACCCAGTACTTC. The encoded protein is CASRLAGGPEETQYF.

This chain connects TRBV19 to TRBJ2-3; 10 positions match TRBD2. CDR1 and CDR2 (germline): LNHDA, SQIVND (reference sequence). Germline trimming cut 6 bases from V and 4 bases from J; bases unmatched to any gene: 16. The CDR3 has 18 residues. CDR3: CASSNGNERGGGADTQYF. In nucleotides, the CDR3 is TGTGCCAGTAGCAACGGTAATGAGCGGGGGGGCGGTGCAGATACGCAGTATTTT.

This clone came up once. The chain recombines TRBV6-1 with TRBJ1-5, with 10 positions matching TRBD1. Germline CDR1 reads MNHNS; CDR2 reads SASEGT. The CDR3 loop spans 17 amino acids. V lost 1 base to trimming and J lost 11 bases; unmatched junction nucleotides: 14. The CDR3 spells CASSEGRTGGFGIAQHF. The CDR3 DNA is TGTGCCAGCAGTGAAGGGAGGACAGGGGGATTCGGAATAGCCCAGCATTTT.

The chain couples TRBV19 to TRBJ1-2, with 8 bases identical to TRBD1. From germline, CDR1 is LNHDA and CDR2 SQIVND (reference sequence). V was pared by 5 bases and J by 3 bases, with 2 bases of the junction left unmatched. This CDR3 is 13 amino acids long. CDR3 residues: CASSVDRDYGYTF. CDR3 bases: TGTGCCAGTAGTGTGGACAGGGACTATGGCTACACCTTC.

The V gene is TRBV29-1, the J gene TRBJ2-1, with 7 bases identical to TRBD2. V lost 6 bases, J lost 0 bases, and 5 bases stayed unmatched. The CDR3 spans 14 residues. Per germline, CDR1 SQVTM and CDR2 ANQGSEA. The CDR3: CSVRGGSSYNEQFF. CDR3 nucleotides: TGCAGCGTACGAGGCGGGAGCTCCTACAATGAGCAGTTCTTC.

The CDR3 loop is CASSDSNEKLFF. The CDR3 DNA follows: TGTGCCAGCAGTGACAGTAATGAAAAACTGTTTTTT. J is TRBJ1-4 and V is TRBV2; the D is unclear. V lost 3 bases and J lost 4, with 3 bases in between. The CDR3 covers 12 residues. The germline V gene encodes CDR1 SNHLY and CDR2 FYNNEI.